Listed below are T cell receptor beta chains from one sample, sequenced in a study of T cell responses to AZD1222 COVID-19 vaccine. Only in-frame clones appear in the TCRdb table, and some are missing; sequencing was by immunoSEQ multiplex PCR. The sample records about 60,000 clones, 85% being singletons. Sequenced material: peripheral blood, taken on day 0 of AZD1222 vaccination. Receptors originate from an adult in good health. CDR3s include the opening cysteine and the closing phenylalanine or tryptophan. A D gene is named only where the DNA matches it firmly. Size is omitted from some rows. Given values are once, few, many or a class for expanded clones.

cdr3_aa: CATSGRGLDETQYF
cdr3_nt: TGTGCCACCAGTGGGCGAGGGCTTGACGAGACCCAGTACTTC
clone_size: few
v_call: TRBV24-1
j_call: TRBJ2-5
d_call: -

cdr3_aa: CASSIPLGSYNEQFF
cdr3_nt: TGTGCCAGTAGTATACCACTGGGCTCCTACAATGAGCAGTTCTTC
clone_size: once
v_call: TRBV19
j_call: TRBJ2-1
d_call: -

cdr3_aa: CATTKTGNHNSPLHF
cdr3_nt: TGTGCCACCACCAAGACAGGGAATCATAATTCACCCCTCCACTTT
clone_size: -
v_call: TRBV15
j_call: TRBJ1-6
d_call: TRBD1

cdr3_aa: CASSHLQRGSSGNTIYF
cdr3_nt: TGTGCCAGCAGCCACCTTCAGCGGGGGAGCTCTGGAAACACCATATATTTT
clone_size: -
v_call: TRBV3-1/TRBV3-2
j_call: TRBJ1-3
d_call: -

cdr3_aa: CASRETTGAHNSPLHF
cdr3_nt: TGTGCCAGCAGAGAAACGACAGGGGCCCACAATTCACCCCTCCACTTT
clone_size: -
v_call: TRBV7-2
j_call: TRBJ1-6
d_call: TRBD1

cdr3_aa: CASSQGLPGDEQFF
cdr3_nt: TGTGCCAGCAGCCAGGGACTTCCTGGCGATGAGCAGTTCTTC
clone_size: -
v_call: TRBV7-3
j_call: TRBJ2-1
d_call: -

cdr3_aa: CASSLRQGPGKAFF
cdr3_nt: TGTGCCAGCAGCTTGCGTCAGGGGCCCGGTAAAGCTTTCTTT
clone_size: few
v_call: TRBV5-4
j_call: TRBJ1-1
d_call: -

cdr3_aa: CATLGTPSYNEQFF
cdr3_nt: TGTGCCACCCTGGGGACCCCTTCCTACAATGAGCAGTTCTTC
clone_size: -
v_call: TRBV6-6
j_call: TRBJ2-1
d_call: -

cdr3_aa: CASSYSRSSYEQYF
cdr3_nt: TGTGCCAGCAGTTACTCTAGGAGCTCCTACGAGCAGTACTTC
clone_size: -
v_call: TRBV6-5
j_call: TRBJ2-7
d_call: -

cdr3_aa: CASSLRDRGLRESGANVLTF
cdr3_nt: TGTGCCAGCAGCTTAAGGGACAGGGGGCTGAGAGAGTCTGGGGCCAACGTCCTGACTTTC
clone_size: -
v_call: TRBV7-6
j_call: TRBJ2-6
d_call: TRBD1

cdr3_aa: CASSASGQKGNIQYF
cdr3_nt: TGTGCCAGCAGCGCTTCGGGACAAAAAGGGAACATTCAGTACTTC
clone_size: -
v_call: TRBV9
j_call: TRBJ2-4
d_call: -

cdr3_aa: CASRGTGSNQPQHF
cdr3_nt: TGTGCCAGCAGGGGGACAGGTAGCAATCAGCCCCAGCATTTT
clone_size: -
v_call: TRBV27
j_call: TRBJ1-5
d_call: TRBD1